The clone carrying this T cell receptor beta chain was observed at least ten times. TCRdb reanalysed the 5' RACE reads using MiXCR and keeps one entry per CDR3 protein. The table records about 360,000 distinct CDR3 sequences, roughly 6.2% of them present only once. This CDR3 comprises 16 residues. Trimming shortened V by 6 bases and J by 6 bases, and 21 bases separated the two germline ends. The germline gives CDR1 SGHTA, CDR2 FQGNSA. This record belongs to a study of T cells after yellow fever vaccination. The sequence was collected from a man younger than 45 who received the YFV17D yellow fever vaccine. The sequences come from PBMCs, collected 5 days after the yellow fever booster vaccination. The gene calls are TRBV7-2 and TRBJ2-1; D perhaps matches TRBD2 (6 bases). CDR3 bases: TGTGCCAGCAGGGAGGGACTGCAGGCAGGAGCCAATGAGCAGTTCTTC. Its protein product is CASREGLQAGANEQFF.